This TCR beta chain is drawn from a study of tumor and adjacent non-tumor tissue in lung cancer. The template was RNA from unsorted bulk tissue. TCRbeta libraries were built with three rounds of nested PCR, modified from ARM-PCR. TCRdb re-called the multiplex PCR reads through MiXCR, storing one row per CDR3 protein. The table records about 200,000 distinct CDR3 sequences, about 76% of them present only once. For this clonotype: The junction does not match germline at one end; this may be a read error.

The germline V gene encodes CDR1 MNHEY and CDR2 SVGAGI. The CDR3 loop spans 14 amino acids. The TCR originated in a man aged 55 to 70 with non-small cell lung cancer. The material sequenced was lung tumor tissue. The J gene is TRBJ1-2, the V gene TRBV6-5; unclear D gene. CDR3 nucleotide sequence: TGTGCCAGCAGTTACGGAAAACTTAACCATGGCTACGCCTTC. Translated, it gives CASSYGKLNHGYAF.